This T cell receptor (beta chain) was retrieved from a study of blood T cell repertoires in COVID-19. In the study overall: Acute and convalescent COVID-19 samples came from the United States, Italy and Spain. The cDNA or gDNA used as material had been derived from T cells, B-cell-depleted T cells, or PBMCs.

Original processing notes: Estimates of nucleated cell counts were drawn from the amplification of reference gene primers. The method was immunoSEQ multiplex PCR; TCRdb's version includes in-frame clones alone and lacks a portion of them. V and J calls and clone size are those listed in that table; D and trimming were worked out from the DNA. In the table there are 95,000 to 120,000 clones, around 90% of which are singletons. Sequencing was carried out using peripheral blood. The TCR was taken from a human donor in a cohort sampled during active COVID-19.

CDR3 in DNA: TGTGCCAGCAGCCAAGGGCACAGTGGCAACACTGAAGCTTTCTTT. Residues: CASSQGHSGNTEAFF. This chain uses TRBV3-1 (or the pseudogene TRBV3-2) with TRBJ1-1; D remains unclear. Trimming stripped 1 base from V and 2 bases from J, with 11 bases between. In germline, CDR1 is LGHDT, CDR2 YNNKEL (reference sequence). The CDR3 is made up of 15 amino acids.